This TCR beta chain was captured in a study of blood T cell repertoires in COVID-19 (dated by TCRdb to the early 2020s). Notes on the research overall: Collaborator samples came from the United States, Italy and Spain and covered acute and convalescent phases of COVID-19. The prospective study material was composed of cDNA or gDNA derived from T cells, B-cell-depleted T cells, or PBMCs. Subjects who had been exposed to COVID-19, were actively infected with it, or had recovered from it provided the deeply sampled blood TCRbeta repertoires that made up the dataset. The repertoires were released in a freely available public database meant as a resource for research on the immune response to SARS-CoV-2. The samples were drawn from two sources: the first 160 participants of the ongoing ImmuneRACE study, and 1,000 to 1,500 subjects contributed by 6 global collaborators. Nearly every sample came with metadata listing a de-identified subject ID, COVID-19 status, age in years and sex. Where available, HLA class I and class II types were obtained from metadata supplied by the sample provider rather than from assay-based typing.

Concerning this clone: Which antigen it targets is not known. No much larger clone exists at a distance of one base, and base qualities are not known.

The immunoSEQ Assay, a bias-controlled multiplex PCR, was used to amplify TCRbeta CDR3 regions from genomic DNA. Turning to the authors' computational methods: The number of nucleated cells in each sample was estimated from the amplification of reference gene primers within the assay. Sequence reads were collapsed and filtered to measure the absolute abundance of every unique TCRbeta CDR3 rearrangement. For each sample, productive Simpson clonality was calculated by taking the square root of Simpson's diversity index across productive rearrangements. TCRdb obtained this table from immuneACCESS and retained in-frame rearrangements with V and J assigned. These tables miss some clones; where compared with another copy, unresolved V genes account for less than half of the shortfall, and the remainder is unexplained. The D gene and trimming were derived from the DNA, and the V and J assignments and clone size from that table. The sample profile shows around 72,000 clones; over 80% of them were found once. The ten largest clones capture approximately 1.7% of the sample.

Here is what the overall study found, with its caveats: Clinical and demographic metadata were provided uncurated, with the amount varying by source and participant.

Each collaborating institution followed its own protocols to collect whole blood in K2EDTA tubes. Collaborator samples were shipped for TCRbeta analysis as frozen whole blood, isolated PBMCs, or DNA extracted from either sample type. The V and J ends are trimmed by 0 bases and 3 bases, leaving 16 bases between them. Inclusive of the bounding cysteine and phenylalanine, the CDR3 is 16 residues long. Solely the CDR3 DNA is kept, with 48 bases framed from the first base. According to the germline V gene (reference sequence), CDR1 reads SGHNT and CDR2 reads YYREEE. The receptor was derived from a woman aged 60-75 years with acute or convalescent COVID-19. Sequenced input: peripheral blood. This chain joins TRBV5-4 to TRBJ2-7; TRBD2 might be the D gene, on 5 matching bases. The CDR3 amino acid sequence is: CASSLGSGLAGYEQYF. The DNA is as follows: TGTGCCAGCAGCTTGGGGTCCGGCCTGGCGGGCTACGAGCAGTACTTC.